The TCR beta chain under discussion was sequenced for a study of spatial heterogeneity in lung cancer. Study in general: The study consistently detected more beta-chain than alpha-chain sequences.

Points from the study as a whole: Follow-up blood showed ubiquitous expanded tumor TCRs less than blood at resection did.

Time point: sample taken at primary tumor resection. Without sorting, whole RNA was sequenced from tumor, nontumor lung or frozen PBMC. With respect to this clonotype: The target antigen is unknown.

The CDR3 length is 15 residues. Trimming removed 6 bases from V and 0 bases from J; junction bases left unmatched: 5. From germline, CDR1 is SNHLY and CDR2 FYNNEI. Using its own MiXCR run on the 5' RACE reads, TCRdb lists one record per CDR3 protein. The profile covers nearly 15,000 distinct CDR3 sequences, with around 8% appearing a single time and 33% taken by the ten largest. Sequenced here: PBMCs, sampled at surgery. This TCR derives from a female donor with early-stage non-small cell lung cancer. V usage is TRBV2 and J usage is TRBJ2-3; 8 nucleotides line up with TRBD1. This chain's CDR3 is CASRRQGLSTDTQYF. The DNA of the CDR3 is TGTGCCAGCAGGAGACAGGGGCTTAGCACAGATACGCAGTATTTT.